The clone carrying this T cell receptor (beta chain) was observed a handful of times. Its antigen is not known. A second PCR, run for roughly 7 to 12 cycles, used a sample-barcoded 5' primer plus a J-beta primer mix. TCRdb ran MiXCR on the 5' RACE reads and lists one entry per CDR3 protein. The sample lists roughly 1.4 million distinct CDR3 sequences, roughly 59% occurring once. This entry comes from a study of blood T cells in healthy people across ages. Across the study: When template switching was applied, about one barcoded beta molecule was captured per two T cells. Whole-study findings and limits: In long-lived donors, naive CD4+ cell counts and diversity exceeded those of aged donors. The study lacked donor CMV status, which possibly confounded expanded clonotype changes. A roughly linear age-dependent decrease characterized TCR beta diversity per million T cells.

CDR3 length equals 15 residues. J lost 5 bases, V lost 0 bases, and 4 bases had no gene match. Germline loops: CDR1 SGHTA, CDR2 FQGNSA. The J gene is TRBJ2-5, the V gene TRBV7-2, with TRBD2 identical over 9 bases. The sequence came from a man in his late teens or twenties in good health. Sequencing was done on a sample of blood. CDR3 DNA sequence: TGTGCCAGCAGCTTAGCGACTAGCGGCAGGGAGACCCAGTACTTC. Its translation: CASSLATSGRETQYF.